The present T cell receptor beta chain was sequenced within a study of T cells in Graves' hyperthyroidism and ophthalmopathy. Each diagnosis drew on symptoms, thyroxine, TRAb, thyroid ultrasound and orbital computed tomography findings. This clonotype has just a few counts. Its specificity is unknown. Study-wide findings and caveats: Ophthalmopathy was identified by the model a median 6.5 months ahead of onset.

Germline assignment: CDR1 MNHEY and CDR2 SMNVEV (reference sequence). CDR3 size: 17 residues. The ends lost 2 bases at V and 4 bases at J; junction bases unmatched: 8. Researchers amplified the TCR beta CDR3 regions from RNA transcripts. First-round RT-PCR targeting the TCR CDR3 was performed with the HTBI primer set. Using its own MiXCR run on the multiplex PCR reads, TCRdb lists one record per CDR3 protein. The table includes about 740,000 distinct CDR3 sequences, less than 15% detected once. The chain links TRBV27 to TRBJ2-5, with 12 bases that match TRBD2. This receptor was taken from a woman younger than 35 with Graves' hyperthyroidism. The specimen was blood. CDR3 sequence reads: CASSLEGWTSGIETQYF. As DNA, the CDR3 is TGTGCCAGCAGTTTAGAAGGCTGGACTAGCGGGATAGAGACCCAGTACTTC.